This entry lists 15 T cell receptor beta chains sequenced from one sample in a study of CD8+ T cells in alopecia areata. RNA was extracted and reverse transcribed into cDNA as the sequencing template. Data came from immunoSEQ multiplex PCR; TCRdb stores just in-frame clones and leaves some out. The table has about 280,000 clones, about 62% seen once; the top ten hold less than 2%. Treatment meaning: oral pan-JAK inhibitor, 5-10 mg twice daily. The starting material was CD4+ T cells sorted from blood, obtained at week 24, from a patient treated with tofacitinib. These receptors originate from a human donor with alopecia areata.

The chain recombines TRBV30 with TRBJ1-3; tentatively, D is TRBD1 (6 bases). Trimming left V 8 bases short and J 0 bases short, with 8 bases between. CDR1 and CDR2 (germline): GTSNPN, SVGIG (reference sequence). The CDR3 length is 12 residues. CDR3 protein: CARTDSGNTIYF. CDR3 coding DNA: TGTGCCCGGACAGACTCTGGAAACACCATATATTTT.

This chain joins TRBV30 and TRBJ2-1; TRBD2 agrees at 7 bases. Germline V gene data show CDR1 as GTSNPN and CDR2 as SVGIG (reference sequence). This CDR3 contains 13 residues. Trimming at V came to 4 bases and at J to 8 bases, leaving 8 bases not matched to a gene. CDR3 coding DNA: TGTGCCTGGATTCTCTTGACTAGCCATGAGCAGTTCTTC. It specifies CAWILLTSHEQFF.

The chain has TRBV30 and TRBJ2-7; no clear D gene. V dropped 4 bases and J dropped 0 bases, with 13 bases sitting between them. This CDR3 region has 14 residues. Germline V gene data show CDR1 as GTSNPN and CDR2 as SVGIG (reference sequence). CDR3 nucleotides: TGTGCCTGGACGTGGGATTGGGGCTCCTACGAGCAGTACTTC. This encodes CAWTWDWGSYEQYF.

This clone was seen once. V usage is TRBV2 and J usage is TRBJ1-1; D gene ambiguous. The CDR3 consists of 12 residues. CDR1 SNHLY and CDR2 FYNNEI come from the germline V gene. Deletions cut 11 bases from V and 11 bases from J, with 21 bases between. The DNA of the CDR3 is TGTGCCCCCGCCGATCCCCGGGGAGTGGCTTTCTTT. This translates into CAPADPRGVAFF.

The rearrangement joins TRBV23-1 to TRBJ1-1, with a possible D match to TRBD1 (5 bases). TRBV23-1 is filed as an ORF, its function uncertain. This CDR3 region has 14 residues. Trimming removed 7 bases at V and 2 bases at J, with 14 bases between. The CDR3 nucleotides are TGCGCCAGCAATCAGACGGGGCGAAACACTGAAGCTTTCTTT. It yields the protein CASNQTGRNTEAFF.

This chain links TRBV27 with TRBJ2-7; no clear D gene. The V and J ends lost 6 bases and 2 bases respectively, with 11 bases between them. The CDR3 runs to 13 residues. In germline, CDR1 is MNHEY, CDR2 SMNVEV (reference sequence). This CDR3 is CASSPAGPYEQYF. The CDR3 bases are TGTGCCAGCAGCCCCGCCGGTCCCTACGAGCAGTACTTC.

The chain recombines TRBV2 with TRBJ1-1, with a possible D match to TRBD1 (5 bases). The CDR3 extends over 15 amino acids. Trimming removed 2 bases from V and 6 bases from J, with 16 bases in between. Germline CDR1 is SNHLY and CDR2 is FYNNEI. CDR3 amino acids: CASSERAGVAAEAFF. Written as DNA, the CDR3 is TGTGCCAGCAGTGAAAGGGCGGGGGTTGCGGCTGAAGCTTTCTTT.

The gene calls are TRBV29-1 and TRBJ1-3; D is possibly TRBD1 (6 bases). This CDR3 comprises 13 residues. Germline V gene sequence: CDR1 SQVTM, CDR2 ANQGSEA. V lost 6 bases and J 0 bases, leaving 9 bases between the germline ends. CDR3 in DNA: TGCAGCGTAGGGGGAAGCTCTGGAAACACCATATATTTT. This codes for CSVGGSSGNTIYF.

The rearrangement joins TRBV29-1 to TRBJ2-2, with D possibly being TRBD1 (6 bases). Trimming removed 6 bases at V and 4 bases at J, with 12 bases between. Germline V lookup: CDR1 SQVTM, CDR2 ANQGSEA. The CDR3 runs to 13 residues. CDR3 in amino acids: CSVNRAGTGELFF. The CDR3 coding sequence is TGCAGCGTCAACAGGGCGGGCACCGGGGAGCTGTTTTTT.

The chain combines TRBV5-1 with TRBJ2-5; D might be TRBD1 (6 bases). The V end lost 4 bases, the J end lost 4 bases, and 17 bases lay between the germline ends. The CDR3 spans 15 residues. Germline V CDR1 and CDR2: SGHRS, YFSETQ. The CDR3, as DNA: TGCGCCAGCAGCCCCACTGGACAGACGGGAGAGACCCAGTACTTC. It encodes CASSPTGQTGETQYF.

Points on this clone: The sample has other DNA sequences that encode this CDR3 too. This sequence joins TRBV29-1 and TRBJ2-5; D assignment may be TRBD1 or TRBD2 (5 bases each). V was shortened by 7 bases and J by 5 bases, with 11 bases between the two germline ends. The germline gives CDR1 SQVTM, CDR2 ANQGSEA. CDR3 size: 11 residues. CDR3 nucleotide sequence: TGCAGCGCCGGGACCCAGGAGACCCAGTACTTC. Amino acids: CSAGTQETQYF.

The rearrangement links TRBV25-1 to TRBJ2-3, with D possibly TRBD1 on 5 matching bases. The CDR3 contains 14 residues. V gave up 5 bases and J gave up 0 bases, with 9 bases separating them. Germline CDR1 and CDR2: MGHDK and SYGVNS. The CDR3 sequence is CASSQGTSTDTQYF. The CDR3 DNA sequence: TGTGCCAGCAGTCAGGGCACAAGCACAGATACGCAGTATTTT.

J is TRBJ1-1 and V is TRBV14, with 8 bases identical to TRBD1. The length of the CDR3 is 14 residues. The V gene end was trimmed by 4 bases and the J gene end by 4 bases; junction bases not matched to a gene: 5. The germline V gene has CDR1 SGHDN and CDR2 FVKESK. This CDR3 is CASSRRQGSTEAFF. The CDR3 DNA reads as TGTGCCAGCAGCCGCAGACAGGGGTCCACTGAAGCTTTCTTT.

This chain uses TRBV28 with TRBJ2-5; no reliable D call. CDR3 size: 13 residues. V was shortened by 3 bases and J by 1 base, with 6 bases between the two germline ends. CDR1 and CDR2 from the germline V gene are MDHEN and SYDVKM. The CDR3 DNA is TGTGCCAGCAGTTTGGTGGGCCAAGAGACCCAGTACTTC. Translation gives CASSLVGQETQYF. The variable domain in full, with the rest retrieved from reference TRBV28 and TRBJ2-5, is DVKVTQSSRYLVKRTGEKVFLECVQDMDHENMFWYRQDPGLGLRLIYFSYDVKMKEKGDIPEGYSVSREKKERFSLILESASTNQTSMYLCASSLVGQETQYFGPGTRLLVL.

The chain is built from TRBV5-1 and TRBJ1-6; D might be TRBD1 (5 bases). The CDR3 totals 16 residues. Germline values: CDR1 SGHRS, CDR2 YFSETQ. V was pared by 1 base and J by 8 bases, with 16 bases between. CDR3 amino acids: CASSLLGVTRDSPLHF. The CDR3 DNA is TGCGCCAGCAGCTTGTTGGGGGTGACAAGGGATTCACCCCTCCACTTT.